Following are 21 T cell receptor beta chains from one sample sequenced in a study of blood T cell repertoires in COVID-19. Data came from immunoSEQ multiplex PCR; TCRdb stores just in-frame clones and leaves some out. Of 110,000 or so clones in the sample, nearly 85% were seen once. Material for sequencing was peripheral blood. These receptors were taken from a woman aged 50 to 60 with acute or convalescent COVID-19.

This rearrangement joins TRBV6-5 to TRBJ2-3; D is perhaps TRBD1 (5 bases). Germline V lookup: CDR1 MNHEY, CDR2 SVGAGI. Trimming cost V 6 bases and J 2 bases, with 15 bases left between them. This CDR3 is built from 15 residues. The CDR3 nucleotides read TGTGCCAGCAGCAGGGTCACTACCACCACAGATACGCAGTATTTT. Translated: CASSRVTTTTDTQYF.

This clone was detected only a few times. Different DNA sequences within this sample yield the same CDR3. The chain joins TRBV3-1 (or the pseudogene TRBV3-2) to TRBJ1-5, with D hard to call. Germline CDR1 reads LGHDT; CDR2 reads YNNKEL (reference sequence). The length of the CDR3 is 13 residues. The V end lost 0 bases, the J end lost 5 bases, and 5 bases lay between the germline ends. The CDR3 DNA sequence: TGTGCCAGCAGCCAAGATCTCGATCAGCCCCAGCATTTT. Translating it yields CASSQDLDQPQHF.

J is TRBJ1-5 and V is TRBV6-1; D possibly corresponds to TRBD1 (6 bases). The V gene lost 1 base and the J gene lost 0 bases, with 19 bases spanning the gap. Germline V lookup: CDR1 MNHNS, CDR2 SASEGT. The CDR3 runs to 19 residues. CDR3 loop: CASSEVPGGGLISNQPQHF. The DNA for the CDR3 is TGTGCCAGCAGTGAAGTTCCCGGGGGGGGCCTGATTAGCAATCAGCCCCAGCATTTT.

CDR3 DNA: TGTGCCAGCAGCCCGGGACTACAGACAGATACGCAGTATTTT. It yields the protein CASSPGLQTDTQYF. This rearrangement joins TRBV11-2 to TRBJ2-3, with 7 positions matching TRBD2. This CDR3 spans 14 amino acids. Germline V gene sequence: CDR1 SGHAT, CDR2 FQNNGV. V lost 5 bases, J lost 3 bases, and 5 bases stayed unmatched.

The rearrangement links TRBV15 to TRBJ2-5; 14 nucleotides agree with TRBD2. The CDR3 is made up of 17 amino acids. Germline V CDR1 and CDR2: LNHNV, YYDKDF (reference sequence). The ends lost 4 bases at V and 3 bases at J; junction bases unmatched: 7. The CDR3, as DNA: TGTGCCACCAGCATACCTACGGGACTAGCGGGGGAAGAGACCCAGTACTTC. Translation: CATSIPTGLAGEETQYF.

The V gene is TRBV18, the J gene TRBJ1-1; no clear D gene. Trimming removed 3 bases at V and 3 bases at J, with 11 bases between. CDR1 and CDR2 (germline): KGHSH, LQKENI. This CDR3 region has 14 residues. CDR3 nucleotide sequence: TGTGCCAGCTCACCCACGGGGAAGGACACTGAAGCTTTCTTT. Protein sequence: CASSPTGKDTEAFF.

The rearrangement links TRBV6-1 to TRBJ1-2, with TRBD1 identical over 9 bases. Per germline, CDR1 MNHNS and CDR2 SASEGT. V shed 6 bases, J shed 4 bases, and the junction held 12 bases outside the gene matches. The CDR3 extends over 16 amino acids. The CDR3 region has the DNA TGTGCCAGCAGCGAACAGGGGGCCCCTTCTCTCTATGGCTACACCTTC. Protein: CASSEQGAPSLYGYTF.

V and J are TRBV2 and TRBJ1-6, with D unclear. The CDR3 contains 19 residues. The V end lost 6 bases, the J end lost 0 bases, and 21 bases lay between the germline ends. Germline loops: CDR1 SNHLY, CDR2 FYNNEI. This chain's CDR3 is CASRPAPGRLSSYNSPLHF. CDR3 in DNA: TGTGCCAGCAGACCAGCCCCGGGGAGATTAAGCTCCTATAATTCACCCCTCCACTTT.

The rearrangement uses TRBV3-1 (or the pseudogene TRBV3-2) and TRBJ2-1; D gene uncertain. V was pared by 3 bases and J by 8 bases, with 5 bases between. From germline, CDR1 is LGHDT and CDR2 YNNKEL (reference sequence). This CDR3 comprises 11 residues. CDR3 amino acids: CASSQSYEQFF. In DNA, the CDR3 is TGTGCCAGCAGCCAGTCGTATGAGCAGTTCTTC.

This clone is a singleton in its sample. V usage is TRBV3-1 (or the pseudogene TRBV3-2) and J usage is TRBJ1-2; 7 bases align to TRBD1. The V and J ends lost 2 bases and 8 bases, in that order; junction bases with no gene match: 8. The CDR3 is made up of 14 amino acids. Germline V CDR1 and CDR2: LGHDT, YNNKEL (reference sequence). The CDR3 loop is CASSQLQGRGGYTF. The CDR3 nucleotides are TGTGCCAGCAGCCAATTACAGGGGCGAGGGGGCTACACCTTC.

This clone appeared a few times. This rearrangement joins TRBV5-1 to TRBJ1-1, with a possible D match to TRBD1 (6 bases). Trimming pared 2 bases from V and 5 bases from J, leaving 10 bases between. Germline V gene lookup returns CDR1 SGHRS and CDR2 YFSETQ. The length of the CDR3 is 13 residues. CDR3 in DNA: TGCGCCAGCAGCTTACAGGGCTTGACTGAAGCTTTCTTT. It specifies CASSLQGLTEAFF.

CDR3 sequence (DNA): TGTGCCAGCAGCCCCATCTTTCGGGGTTCACCCCTCCACTTT. It encodes CASSPIFRGSPLHF. The J gene is TRBJ1-6, the V gene TRBV3-1 (or the pseudogene TRBV3-2); D remains ambiguous. This CDR3 has 14 residues. V was shortened by 4 bases and J by 9 bases, with 13 bases between the two germline ends. CDR1 and CDR2 from the germline V gene are LGHDT and YNNKEL (reference sequence).

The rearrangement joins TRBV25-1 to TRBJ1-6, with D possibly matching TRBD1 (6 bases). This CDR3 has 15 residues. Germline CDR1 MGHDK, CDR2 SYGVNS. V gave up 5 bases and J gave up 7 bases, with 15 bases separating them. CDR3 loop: CASSSQGHQNSPLHF. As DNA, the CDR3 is TGTGCCAGCAGTTCCCAGGGACACCAAAATTCACCCCTCCACTTT.

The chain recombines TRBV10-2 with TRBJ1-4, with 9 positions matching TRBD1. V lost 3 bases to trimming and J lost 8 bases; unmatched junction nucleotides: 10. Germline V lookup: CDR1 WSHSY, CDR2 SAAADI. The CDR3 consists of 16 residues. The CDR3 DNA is TGCGCCAGCAGTGACATATTACAGGGGGCGGGGGAAAAACTGTTTTTT. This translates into CASSDILQGAGEKLFF.

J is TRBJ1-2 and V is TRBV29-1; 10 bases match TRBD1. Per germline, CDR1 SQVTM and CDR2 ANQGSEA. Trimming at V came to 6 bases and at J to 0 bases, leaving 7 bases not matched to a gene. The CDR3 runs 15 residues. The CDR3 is CSVEPGTGANYGYTF. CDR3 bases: TGCAGCGTAGAGCCCGGGACAGGGGCTAACTATGGCTACACCTTC.

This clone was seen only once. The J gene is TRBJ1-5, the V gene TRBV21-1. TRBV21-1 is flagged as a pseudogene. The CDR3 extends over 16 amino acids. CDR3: CASSKGGKGEGQPQHF. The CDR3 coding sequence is TGTGCCAGCAGCAAAGGAGGGAAGGGAGAGGGTCAGCCCCAGCATTTT.

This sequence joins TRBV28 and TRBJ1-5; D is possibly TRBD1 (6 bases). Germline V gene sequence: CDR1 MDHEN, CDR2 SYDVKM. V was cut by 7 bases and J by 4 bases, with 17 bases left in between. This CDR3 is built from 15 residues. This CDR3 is CASKPGQGANQPQHF. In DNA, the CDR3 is TGTGCCAGCAAACCGGGACAAGGGGCTAATCAGCCCCAGCATTTT.

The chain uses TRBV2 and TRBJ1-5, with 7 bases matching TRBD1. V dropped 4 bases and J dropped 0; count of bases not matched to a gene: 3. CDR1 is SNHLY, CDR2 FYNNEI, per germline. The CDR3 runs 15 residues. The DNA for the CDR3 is TGTGCCAGCAGTGGACAGGGTTTTAGCAATCAGCCCCAGCATTTT. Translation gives CASSGQGFSNQPQHF.

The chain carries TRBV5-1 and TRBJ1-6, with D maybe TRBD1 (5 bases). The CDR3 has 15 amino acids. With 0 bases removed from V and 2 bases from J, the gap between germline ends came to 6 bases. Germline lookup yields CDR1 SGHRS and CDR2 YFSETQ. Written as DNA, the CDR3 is TGCGCCAGCAGCTTGGACAGGCCCTATAATTCACCCCTCCACTTT. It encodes CASSLDRPYNSPLHF.

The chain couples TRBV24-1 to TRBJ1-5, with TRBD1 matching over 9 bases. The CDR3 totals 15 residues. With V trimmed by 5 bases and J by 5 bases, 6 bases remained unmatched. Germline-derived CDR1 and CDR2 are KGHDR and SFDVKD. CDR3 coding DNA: TGTGCCACCAGTGCCTCGGGACAGGGCCATCAGCCCCAGCATTTT. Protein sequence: CATSASGQGHQPQHF.

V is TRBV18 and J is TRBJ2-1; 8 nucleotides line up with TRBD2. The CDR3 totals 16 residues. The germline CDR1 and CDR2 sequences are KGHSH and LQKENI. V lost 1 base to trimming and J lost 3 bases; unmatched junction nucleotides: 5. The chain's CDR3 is CASSPQGSGGYNEQFF. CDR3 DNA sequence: TGTGCCAGCTCACCACAAGGGAGCGGGGGCTACAATGAGCAGTTCTTC.